One T cell receptor (beta chain) is described in this entry. These data belong to a study of control samples from healthy donors and cancer patients. Only in-frame clones appear in the TCRdb table, and some are missing; sequencing was by immunoSEQ multiplex PCR. The sample shows fewer than 100,000 clones, approximately 82% of them seen only once. The CDR3 sequence is 17 residues long. The germline gives CDR1 SGHVS, CDR2 FNYEAQ. The J segment lost 3 bases and the V segment lost 4 bases, leaving 10 bases of the junction unmatched. The material sequenced was blood. V and J are TRBV7-6 and TRBJ2-3, with 10 bases lining up with TRBD2. This TCR was sampled from a man aged 55 to 70 in good health. Written as DNA, the CDR3 is TGTGCCAGCAGCTCTAAAGGGCTAGCGGGGGTTACAGATACGCAGTATTTT. This translates into CASSSKGLAGVTDTQYF. Together with reference TRBV7-6 and TRBJ2-3, the CDR3 gives the full variable domain: GAGVSQSPRYKVTKRGQDVALRCDPISGHVSLYWYRQALGQGPEFLTYFNYEAQQDKSGLPNDRFSAERPEGSISTLTIQRTEQRDSAMYRCASSSKGLAGVTDTQYFGPGTRLTVL.